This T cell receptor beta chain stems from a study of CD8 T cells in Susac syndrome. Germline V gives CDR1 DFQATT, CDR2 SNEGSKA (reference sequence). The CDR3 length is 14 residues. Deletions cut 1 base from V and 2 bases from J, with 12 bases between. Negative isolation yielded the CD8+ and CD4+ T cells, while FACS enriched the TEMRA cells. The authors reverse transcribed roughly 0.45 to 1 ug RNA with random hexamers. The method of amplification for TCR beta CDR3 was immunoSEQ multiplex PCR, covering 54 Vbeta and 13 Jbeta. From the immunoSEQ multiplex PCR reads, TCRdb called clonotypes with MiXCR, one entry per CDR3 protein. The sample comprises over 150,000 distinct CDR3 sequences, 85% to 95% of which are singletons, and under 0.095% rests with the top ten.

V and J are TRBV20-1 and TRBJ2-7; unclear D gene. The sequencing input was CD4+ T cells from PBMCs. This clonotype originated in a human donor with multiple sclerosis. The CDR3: CSARGQWSTYEQYF. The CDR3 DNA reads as TGCAGTGCTAGAGGGCAATGGTCTACCTACGAGCAGTACTTC.